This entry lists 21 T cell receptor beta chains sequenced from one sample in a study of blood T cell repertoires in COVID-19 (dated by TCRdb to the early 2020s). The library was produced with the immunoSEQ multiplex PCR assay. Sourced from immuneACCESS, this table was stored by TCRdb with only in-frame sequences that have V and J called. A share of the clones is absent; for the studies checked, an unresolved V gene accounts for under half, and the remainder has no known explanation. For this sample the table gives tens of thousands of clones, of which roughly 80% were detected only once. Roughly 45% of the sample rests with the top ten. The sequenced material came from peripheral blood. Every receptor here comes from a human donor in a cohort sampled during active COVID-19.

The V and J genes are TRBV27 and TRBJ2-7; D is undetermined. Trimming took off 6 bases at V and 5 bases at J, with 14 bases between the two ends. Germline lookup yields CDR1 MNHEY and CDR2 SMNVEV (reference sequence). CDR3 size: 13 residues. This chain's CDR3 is CASRPGPRNEQYF. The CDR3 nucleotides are TGTGCCAGCAGGCCTGGGCCTCGGAACGAGCAGTACTTC.

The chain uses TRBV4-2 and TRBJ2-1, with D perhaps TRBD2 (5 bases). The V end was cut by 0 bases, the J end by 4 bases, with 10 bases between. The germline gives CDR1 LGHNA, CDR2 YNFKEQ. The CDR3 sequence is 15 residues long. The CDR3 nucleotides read TGTGCCAGCAGCCAAGATAGAGGACTGTACAATGAGCAGTTCTTC. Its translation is CASSQDRGLYNEQFF.

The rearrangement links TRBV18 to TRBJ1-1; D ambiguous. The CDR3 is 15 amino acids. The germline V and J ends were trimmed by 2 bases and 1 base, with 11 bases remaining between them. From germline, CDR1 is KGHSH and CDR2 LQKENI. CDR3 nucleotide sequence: TGTGCCAGCTCACCAGGGCAGCATAAGAACACTGAAGCTTTCTTT. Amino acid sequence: CASSPGQHKNTEAFF.

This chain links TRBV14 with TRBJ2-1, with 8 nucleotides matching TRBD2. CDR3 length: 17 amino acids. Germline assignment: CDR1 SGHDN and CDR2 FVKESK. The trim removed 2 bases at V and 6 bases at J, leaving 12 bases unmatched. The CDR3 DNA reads TGTGCCAGCAGCCAAAGTCTACTAGCGGCAAGTCCCAATGAGCAGTTCTTC. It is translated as CASSQSLLAASPNEQFF.

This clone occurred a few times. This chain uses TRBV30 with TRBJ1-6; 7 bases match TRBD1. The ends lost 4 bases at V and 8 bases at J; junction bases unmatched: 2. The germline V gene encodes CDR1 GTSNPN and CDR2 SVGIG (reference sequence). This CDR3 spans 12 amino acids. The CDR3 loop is CAWKGAYSPLHF. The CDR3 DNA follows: TGTGCCTGGAAGGGGGCCTATTCACCCCTCCACTTT.

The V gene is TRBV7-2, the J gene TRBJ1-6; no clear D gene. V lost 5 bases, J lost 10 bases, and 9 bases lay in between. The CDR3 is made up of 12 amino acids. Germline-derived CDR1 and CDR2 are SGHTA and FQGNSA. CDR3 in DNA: TGTGCCAGCAGCGTAGGAGTATCACCCCTCCACTTT. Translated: CASSVGVSPLHF.

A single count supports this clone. The CDR3 spells CASSQGGGRSYNEQFF. The CDR3 DNA reads TGTGCCAGCAGCCAAGGAGGCGGGAGAAGCTACAATGAGCAGTTCTTC. The chain has TRBV4-2 and TRBJ2-1, with TRBD2 matching 7 bases. This CDR3 comprises 16 residues. V trimming: 1 base; J trimming: 3 bases; junction bases outside the gene matches: 6. Germline V lookup: CDR1 LGHNA, CDR2 YNFKEQ.

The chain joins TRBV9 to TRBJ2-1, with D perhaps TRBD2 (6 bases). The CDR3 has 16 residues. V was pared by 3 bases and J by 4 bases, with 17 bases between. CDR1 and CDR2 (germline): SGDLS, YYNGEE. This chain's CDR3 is CASSGFGGRTYNEQFF. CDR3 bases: TGTGCCAGCAGCGGGTTCGGGGGAAGGACATACAATGAGCAGTTCTTC.

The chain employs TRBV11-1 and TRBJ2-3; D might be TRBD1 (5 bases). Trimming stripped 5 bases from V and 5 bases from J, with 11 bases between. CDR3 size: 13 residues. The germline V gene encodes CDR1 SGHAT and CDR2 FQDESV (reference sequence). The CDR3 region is CASSPRQRDTQYF. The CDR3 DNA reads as TGTGCCAGCAGCCCGAGACAGAGAGATACGCAGTATTTT. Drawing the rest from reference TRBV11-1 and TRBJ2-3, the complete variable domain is EAEVAQSPRYKITEKSQAVAFWCDPISGHATLYWYRQILGQGPELLVQFQDESVVDDSQLPKDRFSAERLKGVDSTLKIQPAELGDSAMYLCASSPRQRDTQYFGPGTRLTVL.

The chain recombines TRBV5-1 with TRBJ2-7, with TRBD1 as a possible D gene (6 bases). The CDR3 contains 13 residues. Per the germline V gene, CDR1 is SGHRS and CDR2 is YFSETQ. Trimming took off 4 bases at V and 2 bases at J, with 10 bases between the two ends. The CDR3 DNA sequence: TGCGCCAGCAGCGGACAGCATACCTACGAGCAGTACTTC. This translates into CASSGQHTYEQYF.

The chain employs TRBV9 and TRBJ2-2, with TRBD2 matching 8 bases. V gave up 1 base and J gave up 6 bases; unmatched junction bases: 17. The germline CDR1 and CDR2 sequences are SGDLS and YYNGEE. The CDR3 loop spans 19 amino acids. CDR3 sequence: CASSVSGRGASGRPGELFF. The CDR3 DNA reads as TGTGCCAGCAGCGTATCAGGGCGGGGGGCTAGCGGGCGCCCCGGGGAGCTGTTTTTT. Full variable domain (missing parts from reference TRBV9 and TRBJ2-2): DSGVTQTPKHLITATGQRVTLRCSPRSGDLSVYWYQQSLDQGLQFLIQYYNGEERAKGNILERFSAQQFPDLHSELNLSSLELGDSALYFCASSVSGRGASGRPGELFFGEGSRLTVL.

The CDR3 sequence is CASRKQGASTGELFF. Here the CDR3 DNA reads TGTGCCAGCAGAAAACAGGGGGCGAGCACCGGGGAGCTGTTTTTT. The V call is TRBV6-5, the J call TRBJ2-2; 9 positions agree with TRBD1. Germline assignment: CDR1 MNHEY and CDR2 SVGAGI. The CDR3 contains 15 residues. The junction had 6 bases not matched to a gene; V was cut back by 6 bases and J by 4 bases.

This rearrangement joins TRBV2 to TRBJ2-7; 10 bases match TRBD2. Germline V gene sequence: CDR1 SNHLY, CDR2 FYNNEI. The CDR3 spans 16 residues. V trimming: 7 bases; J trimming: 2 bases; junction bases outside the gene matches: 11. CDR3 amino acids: CASITAPSGRAYEQYF. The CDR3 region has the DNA TGTGCCAGCATCACCGCCCCGAGCGGGAGGGCCTACGAGCAGTACTTC.

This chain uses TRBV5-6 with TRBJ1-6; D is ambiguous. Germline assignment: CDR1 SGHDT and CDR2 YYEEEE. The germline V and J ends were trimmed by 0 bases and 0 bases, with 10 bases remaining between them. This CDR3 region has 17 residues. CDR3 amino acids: CASSLGVSGSYNSPLHF. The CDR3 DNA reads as TGTGCCAGCAGCTTGGGGGTTTCAGGCTCCTATAATTCACCCCTCCACTTT.

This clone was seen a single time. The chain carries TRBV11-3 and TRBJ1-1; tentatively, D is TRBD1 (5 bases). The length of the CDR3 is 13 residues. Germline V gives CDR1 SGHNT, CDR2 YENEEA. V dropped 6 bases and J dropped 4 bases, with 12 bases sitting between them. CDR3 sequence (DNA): TGTGCCAGCAGTAAGGGGATTGTCACTGAAGCTTTCTTT. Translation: CASSKGIVTEAFF.

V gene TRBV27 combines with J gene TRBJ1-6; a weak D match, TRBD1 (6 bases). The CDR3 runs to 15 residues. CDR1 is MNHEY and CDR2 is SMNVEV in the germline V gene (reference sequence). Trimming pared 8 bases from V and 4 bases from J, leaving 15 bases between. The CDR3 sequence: CASSDSKTYNSPLHF. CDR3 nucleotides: TGTGCCAGCTCGGACAGCAAGACTTATAATTCACCCCTCCACTTT.

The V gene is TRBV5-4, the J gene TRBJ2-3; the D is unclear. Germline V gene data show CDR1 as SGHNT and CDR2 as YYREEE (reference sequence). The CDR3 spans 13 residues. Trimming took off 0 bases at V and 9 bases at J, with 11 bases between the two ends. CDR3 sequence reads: CASSLDRPGTQYF. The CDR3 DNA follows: TGTGCCAGCAGCTTGGATCGGCCCGGGACGCAGTATTTT. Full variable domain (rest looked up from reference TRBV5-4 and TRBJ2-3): ETGVTQSPTHLIKTRGQQVTLRCSSQSGHNTVSWYQQALGQGPQFIFQYYREEENGRGNFPPRFSGLQFPNYSSELNVNALELDDSALYLCASSLDRPGTQYFGPGTRLTVL.

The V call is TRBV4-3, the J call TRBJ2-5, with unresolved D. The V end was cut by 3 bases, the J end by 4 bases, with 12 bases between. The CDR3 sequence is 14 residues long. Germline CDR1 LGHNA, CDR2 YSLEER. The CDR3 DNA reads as TGCGCCAGCAGCCAGTTGCCAGGCCGAGAGACCCAGTACTTC. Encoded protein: CASSQLPGRETQYF.

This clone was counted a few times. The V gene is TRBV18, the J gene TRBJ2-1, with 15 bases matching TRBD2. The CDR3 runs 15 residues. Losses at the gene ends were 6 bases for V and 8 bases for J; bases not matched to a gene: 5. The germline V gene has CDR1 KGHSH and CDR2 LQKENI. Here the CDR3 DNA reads TGTGCCAGCTCGGGACTAGCGGGAGGTGGGGATGAGCAGTTCTTC. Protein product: CASSGLAGGGDEQFF.

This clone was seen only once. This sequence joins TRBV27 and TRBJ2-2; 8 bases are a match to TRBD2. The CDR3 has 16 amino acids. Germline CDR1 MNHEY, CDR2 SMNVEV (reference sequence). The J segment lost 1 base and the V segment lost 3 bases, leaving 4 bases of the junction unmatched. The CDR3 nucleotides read TGTGCCAGCAGTTTCACTAGCGGATGGAACACCGGGGAGCTGTTTTTT. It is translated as CASSFTSGWNTGELFF.

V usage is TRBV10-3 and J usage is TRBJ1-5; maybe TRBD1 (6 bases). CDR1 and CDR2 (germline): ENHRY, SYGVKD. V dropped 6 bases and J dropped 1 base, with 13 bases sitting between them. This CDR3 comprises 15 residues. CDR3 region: CAISPTGSSNQPQHF. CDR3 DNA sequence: TGTGCCATCAGCCCAACAGGGTCCAGCAATCAGCCCCAGCATTTT.